One and the same sample provided the 30 T cell receptor beta chains below, sequenced in a study of CD8 T cells in Susac syndrome. Reverse transcription of about 0.5 to 1 ug RNA used random hexamers. TCRdb itself ran the immunoSEQ multiplex PCR reads through MiXCR, one entry per CDR3 protein. The sample records about 180,000 distinct CDR3 sequences, 95% being singletons. Material: CD8+ T cells from PBMCs. The receptors here all came from a human donor with multiple sclerosis.

The V and J genes are TRBV30 and TRBJ1-2; D is ambiguous. Trimming left V 3 bases short and J 4 bases short, with 15 bases between. Germline V lookup: CDR1 GTSNPN, CDR2 SVGIG (reference sequence). This CDR3 spans 14 amino acids. The CDR3 coding sequence is TGTGCCTGGAGCGACGGACCAGCGGTCTATGGCTACACCTTC. The encoded protein is CAWSDGPAVYGYTF.

A note on this clonotype: One end of the junction varies from germline; a read error may be responsible. The chain recombines TRBV29-1 with TRBJ1-2, with 7 bases lining up with TRBD1. The CDR3 totals 13 residues. Germline CDR1 is SQVTM and CDR2 is ANQGSEA. Written as DNA, the CDR3 is TGCAGCGTGGAAGACAGGGTAGACTATGGCTACACCTTC. Translation gives CSVEDRVDYGYTF.

The rearrangement links TRBV5-4 to TRBJ2-5; a possible D gene is TRBD2 (5 bases). Germline CDR1 reads SGHNT; CDR2 reads YYREEE (reference sequence). The germline V and J ends were trimmed by 8 bases and 1 base, with 15 bases remaining between them. The CDR3 is 14 residues long. The CDR3: CASPRENGQETQYF. The CDR3 bases are TGTGCCAGTCCCCGGGAAAATGGCCAAGAGACCCAGTACTTC.

The chain has TRBV28 and TRBJ2-7; perhaps TRBD1 as D (5 bases). Trimming stripped 4 bases from V and 0 bases from J, with 7 bases between. CDR1 and CDR2 from the germline V gene are MDHEN and SYDVKM. CDR3 length: 13 amino acids. The CDR3 loop is CASSSQGSYEQYF. The DNA for the CDR3 is TGTGCCAGCAGTTCTCAGGGCTCCTACGAGCAGTACTTC.

The chain uses TRBV3-1 and TRBJ1-4; D is unclear. Trimming pared 0 bases from V and 8 bases from J, leaving 13 bases between. The CDR3 has 15 residues. The germline V gene encodes CDR1 LGHDT and CDR2 YNNKEL (reference sequence). The chain's CDR3 is CASSQDDEAGEKLFF. CDR3 DNA sequence: TGTGCCAGCAGCCAAGATGACGAAGCGGGAGAAAAACTGTTTTTT. Based on the CDR3 plus reference TRBV3-1 and TRBJ1-4, the full variable domain is DTAVSQTPKYLVTQMGNDKSIKCEQNLGHDTMYWYKQDSKKFLKIMFSYNNKELIINETVPNRFSPKSPDKAHLNLHINSLELGDSAVYFCASSQDDEAGEKLFFGSGTQLSVL.

The chain couples TRBV3-1 to TRBJ2-2; D is unclear. Between the trimmed V and J ends, which lost 1 base and 5 bases, there was a span of 5 bases. This CDR3 spans 13 amino acids. Per germline, CDR1 LGHDT and CDR2 YNNKEL (reference sequence). The CDR3 nucleotides are TGTGCCAGCAGCCAAGGTTCAACCGGGGAGCTGTTTTTT. Translation gives CASSQGSTGELFF.

The chain recombines TRBV18 with TRBJ2-5; D is unclear. The V and J ends lost 3 bases and 1 base respectively, with 12 bases between them. The CDR3 is 15 residues long. Germline V gives CDR1 KGHSH, CDR2 LQKENI. CDR3 DNA: TGTGCCAGCTCACCCGAGGAACATTTCCAAGAGACCCAGTACTTC. This codes for CASSPEEHFQETQYF.

The table lists this clonotype with a count of one. V usage is TRBV2 and J usage is TRBJ1-1; no clear D. CDR1 and CDR2 from the germline V gene are SNHLY and FYNNEI. This CDR3 is 14 amino acids long. The V end was cut by 7 bases, the J end by 1 base, with 13 bases between. The CDR3 DNA reads as TGTGCCAGCAATCCGGTAAGGGAGAACACTGAAGCTTTCTTT. The encoded protein is CASNPVRENTEAFF.

The CDR3 DNA reads as TGTGCCAGCATCTCGAGCACTGAAGCTTTCTTT. As protein: CASISSTEAFF. V and J are TRBV2 and TRBJ1-1; D is ambiguous. Germline assignment: CDR1 SNHLY and CDR2 FYNNEI. This CDR3 is built from 11 residues. V dropped 7 bases and J dropped 4 bases, with 7 bases sitting between them.

The chain recombines TRBV29-1 with TRBJ2-7; D unresolved. The CDR3 runs 13 residues. V was shortened by 6 bases and J by 4 bases, with 16 bases between the two germline ends. CDR1 and CDR2 from the germline V gene are SQVTM and ANQGSEA. CDR3 protein: CSVKGHRGYEQYF. The CDR3 nucleotides read TGCAGCGTCAAGGGCCATCGAGGATACGAGCAGTACTTC.

The chain links TRBV30 to TRBJ1-1; 9 bases are shared with TRBD1. The CDR3 extends over 15 amino acids. The ends lost 0 bases at V and 6 bases at J; junction bases unmatched: 8. CDR1 GTSNPN and CDR2 SVGIG come from the germline V gene (reference sequence). CDR3 loop: CAWSVLGDRAAEAFF. DNA for the CDR3: TGTGCCTGGAGTGTCCTCGGGGACAGGGCGGCTGAAGCTTTCTTT.

The chain is built from TRBV27 and TRBJ2-6; the D gene is possibly TRBD2 (5 bases). The V and J ends lost 6 bases and 4 bases respectively, with 10 bases between them. Germline V gene sequence: CDR1 MNHEY, CDR2 SMNVEV (reference sequence). This CDR3 region has 14 residues. DNA for the CDR3: TGTGCCAGCAGGGAGTCGGGGGGGGCCAACGTCCTGACTTTC. Translation gives CASRESGGANVLTF.

V is TRBV28 and J is TRBJ1-1; 9 bases fit TRBD1. The CDR3 covers 15 residues. Trimming took 2 bases from V and 5 from J; bases not matched to a gene: 6. The germline V gene has CDR1 MDHEN and CDR2 SYDVKM. In DNA, the CDR3 is TGTGCCAGCAGTTTACGGGACAGGGCTGGGACTGAAGCTTTCTTT. It yields the protein CASSLRDRAGTEAFF.

This clonotype was seen a handful of times. The CDR3 loop reads CASSQLGQGLRQETQYF. The CDR3, as DNA: TGTGCCAGCAGCCAACTAGGACAGGGCCTGAGGCAAGAGACCCAGTACTTC. The rearrangement joins TRBV6-1 to TRBJ2-5; 8 positions match TRBD1. The CDR3 spans 17 residues. V trimming: 6 bases; J trimming: 2 bases; junction bases outside the gene matches: 14. Germline CDR1 is MNHNS and CDR2 is SASEGT.

CDR3: CASSQDYGEAGELFF. CDR3 coding DNA: TGTGCCAGCAGCCAAGATTATGGGGAAGCCGGGGAGCTGTTTTTT. The V and J genes are TRBV4-2 and TRBJ2-2; no firm D call. This CDR3 comprises 15 residues. V shed 0 bases and J shed 6 bases, with 11 bases lying between them. Germline loops: CDR1 LGHNA, CDR2 YNFKEQ.

The chain combines TRBV20-1 with TRBJ1-1, with D possibly matching TRBD1 (6 bases). The CDR3 contains 13 residues. Looked up from germline, CDR1 is DFQATT and CDR2 is SNEGSKA (reference sequence). V was trimmed by 6 bases and J by 1 base, leaving 12 bases between them. CDR3 residues: CSAITGSNTEAFF. CDR3 bases: TGCAGTGCCATAACAGGGTCGAACACTGAAGCTTTCTTT.

The chain is built from TRBV29-1 and TRBJ2-3, with 9 bases fitting TRBD2. Germline V gives CDR1 SQVTM, CDR2 ANQGSEA. Trimming removed 4 bases from V and 3 bases from J; junction bases left unmatched: 8. The CDR3 length is 15 residues. The CDR3 spells CSVAWREGPTDTQYF. The DNA of the CDR3 is TGCAGCGTTGCGTGGCGGGAGGGCCCAACAGATACGCAGTATTTT.

The chain recombines TRBV4-1 with TRBJ2-3; D is tentatively TRBD1 or TRBD2 (6 bases each). The CDR3 runs 17 residues. Per the germline V gene, CDR1 is MGHRA and CDR2 is YSYEKL. Trimming removed 1 base at V and 2 bases at J, with 16 bases between. The CDR3 reads CASSQAAGGGFTDTQYF. The CDR3 nucleotides read TGCGCCAGCAGCCAAGCCGCCGGGGGCGGGTTCACAGATACGCAGTATTTT.

The rearrangement links TRBV20-1 to TRBJ2-1, with D perhaps matching TRBD1 (6 bases). There are 15 residues in the CDR3. The V and J ends lost 3 bases and 6 bases respectively, with 18 bases between them. CDR1 is DFQATT and CDR2 is SNEGSKA in the germline V gene (reference sequence). CDR3 in DNA: TGCAGTGCTAGTGGGGCAGGGACACTAGTCAATGAGCAGTTCTTC. Its protein is CSASGAGTLVNEQFF.

This sequence joins TRBV3-1 and TRBJ1-5; D may be TRBD1 (5 bases). The CDR3 length is 18 residues. Per the germline V gene, CDR1 is LGHDT and CDR2 is YNNKEL (reference sequence). Trimming cost V 2 bases and J 2 bases, with 19 bases left between them. CDR3 region: CASSQRAPGRPRNQPQHF. The CDR3 DNA sequence: TGTGCCAGCAGCCAAAGGGCACCGGGACGGCCTCGCAATCAGCCCCAGCATTTT.

The chain uses TRBV29-1 and TRBJ1-2; D may be TRBD1 (5 bases). CDR3 size: 11 residues. The ends were cut back, 7 bases at V and 6 bases at J, with 12 bases in the middle. Per the germline V gene, CDR1 is SQVTM and CDR2 is ANQGSEA. CDR3 amino acids: CSASGTDGYTF. The CDR3 DNA reads as TGCAGCGCATCCGGGACTGATGGCTACACCTTC.

DNA for the CDR3: TGTGCCAGCAATTCACCGGGACAGGGGCCCTACAATGAGCAGTTCTTC. This codes for CASNSPGQGPYNEQFF. The chain employs TRBV12-3 or TRBV12-4 and TRBJ2-1; 10 bases agree with TRBD1. V was pared by 7 bases and J by 2 bases, with 8 bases of the junction left unmatched. The CDR3 has 16 amino acids.

The V and J genes are TRBV14 and TRBJ2-7; D remains unclear. The CDR3 consists of 13 residues. V was trimmed by 4 bases and J by 6 bases, leaving 13 bases between them. The germline V gene encodes CDR1 SGHDN and CDR2 FVKESK. CDR3 DNA sequence: TGTGCCAGCAGCCTCGGACCCTACTCCGAGCAGTACTTC. Amino acid sequence: CASSLGPYSEQYF.

The chain combines TRBV4-2 with TRBJ2-7; D gene uncertain. Trimming pared 2 bases from V and 0 bases from J, leaving 17 bases between. The CDR3 is made up of 17 amino acids. Germline lookup yields CDR1 LGHNA and CDR2 YNFKEQ. CDR3 protein: CASSQPPGSPLSYEQYF. The CDR3 nucleotides read TGTGCCAGCAGCCAACCCCCCGGCTCACCCCTCTCCTACGAGCAGTACTTC.

The chain carries TRBV3-1 and TRBJ2-1; 8 bases map to TRBD2. J was trimmed by 4 bases and V by 4 bases; bases with no gene match: 9. The CDR3 runs 16 residues. From germline, CDR1 is LGHDT and CDR2 YNNKEL (reference sequence). CDR3 nucleotide sequence: TGTGCCAGCAGCCTCAATGCCGGGGGGGTGTACAATGAGCAGTTCTTC. Translation gives CASSLNAGGVYNEQFF.

The chain recombines TRBV4-2 with TRBJ2-3; D remains ambiguous. V was pared by 4 bases and J by 6 bases, with 11 bases between. CDR3 length equals 13 residues. Germline-derived CDR1 and CDR2 are LGHNA and YNFKEQ. CDR3 sequence (DNA): TGTGCCAGCAGCCCGTCGGCCACGGATACGCAGTATTTT. Its protein product is CASSPSATDTQYF.

The rearrangement links TRBV2 to TRBJ2-5; unclear D gene. In germline, CDR1 is SNHLY, CDR2 FYNNEI. V lost 3 bases and J lost 1, with 12 bases in between. This CDR3 contains 15 residues. CDR3 bases: TGTGCCAGCAGTGAGTCCCCAAGCCTCCAAGAGACCCAGTACTTC. Its protein product is CASSESPSLQETQYF.

J is TRBJ2-3 and V is TRBV7-9, with TRBD2 matching over 9 bases. J gave up 15 bases and V 3 bases, and 7 bases lay outside the gene matches. The CDR3 extends over 12 amino acids. Germline V gene sequence: CDR1 SEHNR, CDR2 FQNEAQ (reference sequence). CDR3 in DNA: TGTGCCAGCAGCTTCGCTAGCGGGGAACTATATTTT. As protein: CASSFASGELYF.

The V call is TRBV19, the J call TRBJ2-7; no definite D call. V lost 8 bases and J 0 bases, leaving 11 bases between the germline ends. In germline, CDR1 is LNHDA, CDR2 SQIVND (reference sequence). CDR3 size: 13 residues. The DNA for the CDR3 is TGTGCCAGTGCAGCGACCGTCTCCTACGAGCAGTACTTC. Its translation is CASAATVSYEQYF.

The chain carries TRBV6-5 and TRBJ1-1; TRBD1 might be the D (5 bases). Trimming shortened V by 6 bases and J by 5 bases, and 16 bases separated the two germline ends. Germline CDR1 is MNHEY and CDR2 is SVGAGI. The CDR3 loop spans 14 amino acids. CDR3 in DNA: TGTGCCAGCAGCAGACAGACCCAAAGGACTGAAGCTTTCTTT. Its translation is CASSRQTQRTEAFF.